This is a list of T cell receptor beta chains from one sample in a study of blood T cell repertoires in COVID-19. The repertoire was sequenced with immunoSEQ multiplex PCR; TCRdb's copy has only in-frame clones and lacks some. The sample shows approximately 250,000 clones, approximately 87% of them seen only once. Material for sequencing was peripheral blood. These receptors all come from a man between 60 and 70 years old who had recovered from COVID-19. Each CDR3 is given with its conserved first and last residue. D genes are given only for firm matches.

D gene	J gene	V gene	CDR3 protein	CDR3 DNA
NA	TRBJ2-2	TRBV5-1	CASSLQRGTLNTGELFF	TGCGCCAGCAGCCTCCAGAGGGGGACACTGAACACCGGGGAGCTGTTTTTT
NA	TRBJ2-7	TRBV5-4	CASSLGRLGGQVYEQYF	TGTGCCAGCAGCTTGGGCCGGCTTGGGGGACAAGTCTACGAGCAGTACTTC
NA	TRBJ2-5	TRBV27	CASSLPGGSETQYF	TGTGCCAGCAGTCTCCCCGGTGGTTCGGAGACCCAGTACTTC
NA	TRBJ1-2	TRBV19	CASSPPGLYGYTF	TGTGCCAGTAGTCCTCCAGGTCTCTATGGCTACACCTTC
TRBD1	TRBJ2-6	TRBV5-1	CASSTGQGVFSGANVLTF	TGCGCCAGCAGCACCGGACAGGGGGTTTTCTCTGGGGCCAACGTCCTGACTTTC
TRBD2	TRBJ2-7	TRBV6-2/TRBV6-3	CASSPPLGLADAYEQYF	TGTGCCAGCAGCCCCCCTCTGGGACTAGCGGACGCCTACGAGCAGTACTTC
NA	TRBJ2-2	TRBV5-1	CASSLAGVSRGGGELFF	TGCGCCAGCAGCTTGGCCGGAGTTAGCAGAGGGGGCGGGGAGCTGTTTTTT
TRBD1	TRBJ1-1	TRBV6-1	CASSERDRGRFEAFF	TGTGCCAGCAGTGAGAGAGACAGGGGGCGGTTTGAAGCTTTCTTT
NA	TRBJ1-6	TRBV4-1	CASSQLTENSPLHF	TGCGCCAGCAGCCAACTGACGGAGAATTCACCCCTCCACTTT
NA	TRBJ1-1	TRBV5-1	CASSLLSNTEAFF	TGCGCCAGCAGCTTGCTTTCTAACACTGAAGCTTTCTTT
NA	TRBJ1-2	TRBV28	CASSSGGLGGYTF	TGTGCCAGCAGCTCCGGGGGGCTCGGGGGCTACACCTTC
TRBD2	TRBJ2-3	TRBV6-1	CASSALAGGRADTQYF	TGTGCCAGCAGTGCTCTAGCGGGAGGGCGGGCAGATACGCAGTATTTT